One T cell receptor (beta chain) is described in this entry. The sample originates from a study of control samples from healthy donors and cancer patients. Repertoires were generated with immunoSEQ multiplex PCR, while TCRdb's copy carries only in-frame clones and drops some. The sample records roughly 130,000 clones, over 75% being singletons. The CDR3 length is 13 residues. CDR1 is SGHRS, CDR2 YFSETQ, per germline. Trimming stripped 0 bases from V and 6 bases from J, with 9 bases between. This TCR was recovered from a man in his fifties in good health. The chain couples TRBV5-1 to TRBJ1-2; D is ambiguous. The sample comprised blood. The CDR3 is CASSLAPVHGYTF. CDR3 nucleotides: TGCGCCAGCAGCTTGGCGCCAGTCCATGGCTACACCTTC.